This T cell receptor (beta chain) was sequenced in a study of shared clonotypes between healthy human individuals. Repertoires were generated with immunoSEQ multiplex PCR, while TCRdb's copy carries only in-frame clones and drops some. The table shows about 820,000 clones, with nearly 95% occurring only once. Study findings and constraints: An anticipated effect of sequencing depth on clonotype sharing among donors was recognized. It was the non-shared clonotypes that had lower generation probabilities than clonotypes shared by all four donors. Several donors held about 5% of naive CD4 clonotypes in common. Naive subsets tended to show greater estimated richness than memory subsets.

CD8 cells classed as naive were CD45RO-negative and positively selected for CCR7, excluding terminally differentiated effector memory CD45RA+ cells. About this clone itself: Its cognate antigen is unknown.

The TCR comes from a man aged 25-45 years in good health. The sequencing sample was made of naive CD8+ T cells sorted from blood.

The CDR3 protein is CASSPHDRNEQFF. CDR3 in DNA: TGTGCCAGCAGCCCGCATGACCGGAATGAGCAGTTCTTC. This chain links TRBV14 with TRBJ2-1; D is ambiguous. V was trimmed by 4 bases and J by 7 bases, leaving 11 bases between them. Germline V CDR1 and CDR2: SGHDN, FVKESK. The CDR3 consists of 13 residues.